These T cell receptor beta chains were read from a single sample in a study of blood T cell repertoires in COVID-19. The assay was immunoSEQ multiplex PCR, and TCRdb's table has in-frame clones only and misses some. The sample yields 30,000 to 35,000 clones, over 90% seen once. Specimen: peripheral blood. These receptors originate from a human donor in a cohort sampled during active COVID-19. Both conserved end residues are part of each CDR3. The order of the fields is CDR3 DNA, CDR3 protein, D gene, V gene, clone size, J gene. A D gene is named only where the DNA matches it firmly. Clone size is shown for a subset of rows, as once, few, many or a class of expanded clone.

TGTGCCAGCAGCCAAGAGATCACAGGGGAGGAGACCCAGTACTTC | CASSQEITGEETQYF | TRBD1 | TRBV4-2 | - | TRBJ2-5
TGTGCCAGCAGTTTTCGGACTAGCGGGATTAGCACGCAGTATTTT | CASSFRTSGISTQYF | TRBD2 | TRBV27 | once | TRBJ2-3
TGTGCCAGCAGCTTAGGACTAGCGGGTTCCTACAATGAGCAGTTCTTC | CASSLGLAGSYNEQFF | TRBD2 | TRBV11-2 | - | TRBJ2-1
TGTGCCAGTAATCAGGGCGTGGAGACCCAGTACTTC | CASNQGVETQYF | - | TRBV12-3/TRBV12-4 | - | TRBJ2-5
TGTGCCAGCAGCTCTATTAGCAGCACAGATACGCAGTATTTT | CASSSISSTDTQYF | - | TRBV7-2 | - | TRBJ2-3
TGTGCCAGCAGTATTCTACAGGGTTCGGAAGGCTACACCTTC | CASSILQGSEGYTF | - | TRBV2 | - | TRBJ1-2
TGTGCCAGCAGCTTAGACGAGCGCTTCTCCTACGAGCAGTACTTC | CASSLDERFSYEQYF | - | TRBV7-9 | - | TRBJ2-7
TGTGCCAGCAGCTATGGGCCCTACAATGAGCAGTTCTTC | CASSYGPYNEQFF | - | TRBV9 | - | TRBJ2-1
TGTGCCAGTAGTCCCGGGGTGGGGGCCAACGTCCTGACTTTC | CASSPGVGANVLTF | - | TRBV19 | - | TRBJ2-6
TGCGCCAGCAGCACGGTACGACAGGGCGGCGAGCAGTACTTC | CASSTVRQGGEQYF | TRBD1 | TRBV5-1 | few | TRBJ2-7
TGTGCCAGCAGCTTAGCGGGAGGCCCAGATACGCAGTATTTT | CASSLAGGPDTQYF | TRBD2 | TRBV5-6 | - | TRBJ2-3
TGTGCCAGCAGCTTAGCCGGGGGTGGAGAGACCCAGTACTTC | CASSLAGGGETQYF | - | TRBV7-9 | - | TRBJ2-5
TGTGCCAGCAGTCGTAGCGGTAGTCAAGAGACCCAGTACTTC | CASSRSGSQETQYF | - | TRBV27 | - | TRBJ2-5
TGTGCCAGTAGTATGGCGGACAGGGGCCCAGCGGAATATGGCTACACCTTC | CASSMADRGPAEYGYTF | TRBD1 | TRBV19 | - | TRBJ1-2
TGCGCCAGCAGCCCCCAGACAGGGTCGGGCGAGCAGTACTTC | CASSPQTGSGEQYF | TRBD1 | TRBV4-3 | once | TRBJ2-7
TGTGCCAGCTCGCGGACTAGCGGGAGTTCGGAGACCCAGTACTTC | CASSRTSGSSETQYF | TRBD2 | TRBV18 | - | TRBJ2-5
TGTGCCAGCAGAGTGGACATCCAAGAGACCCAGTACTTC | CASRVDIQETQYF | - | TRBV2 | - | TRBJ2-5
TGCGCCAGCAGCCAATTGCTAGCGGGAGGGCCGTATGAGCAGTTCTTC | CASSQLLAGGPYEQFF | TRBD2 | TRBV4-1 | - | TRBJ2-1